These T cell receptor beta chains were read from a single sample in a study of blood T cell repertoires in COVID-19. Profiling relied on immunoSEQ multiplex PCR, and the TCRdb table lists in-frame clones only, not all of them. The sample records a few hundred thousand clones, about 87% being singletons. The sample taken for sequencing was PBMCs or T cells enriched from blood (not recorded which). The receptor set was obtained from a middle-aged man in a cohort exposed to, infected with or recovered from COVID-19 (not recorded which). Each CDR3 is given with its conserved first and last residue. The order of the fields is clone size, V gene, D gene, J gene, CDR3 DNA, CDR3 protein. A D gene is named only where the DNA matches it firmly. Expanded clones are given a class, and other clones once, few, many or no size at all.

abundance: few; v_gene: TRBV10-1; d_gene: TRBD2; j_gene: TRBJ2-1; CDR3nt: TGCGCCAGCAGTGAGTCGTTAGCGGGAGGGAAGCAGTTCTTC; CDR3aa: CASSESLAGGKQFF
abundance: -; v_gene: TRBV28; d_gene: -; j_gene: TRBJ1-1; CDR3nt: TGTGCCGCCCGGGGCGGGGGGAACACTGAAGCTTTCTTT; CDR3aa: CAARGGGNTEAFF
abundance: -; v_gene: TRBV7-2; d_gene: TRBD1; j_gene: TRBJ1-5; CDR3nt: TGTGCCAGCAGCCTACTAAGGACAGGGCCCCAGCATTTT; CDR3aa: CASSLLRTGPQHF
abundance: -; v_gene: TRBV5-1; d_gene: TRBD2; j_gene: TRBJ2-1; CDR3nt: TGCGCCAGCAGCTTCGCGGGAGGGCCTTTCAATGAGCAGTTCTTC; CDR3aa: CASSFAGGPFNEQFF
abundance: once; v_gene: TRBV9; d_gene: TRBD2; j_gene: TRBJ2-1; CDR3nt: TGTGCCAGCAGCTTGCGTGCTAGCGGGAGGGACAATGAGCAGTTCTTC; CDR3aa: CASSLRASGRDNEQFF
abundance: -; v_gene: TRBV7-2; d_gene: -; j_gene: TRBJ1-1; CDR3nt: TGTGCCAGCAGCCAGCGAGGGGGGAACACTGAAGCTTTCTTT; CDR3aa: CASSQRGGNTEAFF
abundance: -; v_gene: TRBV11-2; d_gene: TRBD2; j_gene: TRBJ2-1; CDR3nt: TGTGCCAGCAGCCTAGCGGGTGACTCCTACAATGAGCAGTTCTTC; CDR3aa: CASSLAGDSYNEQFF
abundance: few; v_gene: TRBV3-1/TRBV3-2; d_gene: TRBD1; j_gene: TRBJ1-2; CDR3nt: TGTGCCAGCAGCGTACAGGGGAACTATGGCTACACCTTC; CDR3aa: CASSVQGNYGYTF
abundance: -; v_gene: TRBV6-1; d_gene: TRBD1; j_gene: TRBJ1-2; CDR3nt: TGTGCCAGCAGTGAAACAGGGGTCGGTGGCTACACCTTC; CDR3aa: CASSETGVGGYTF
abundance: -; v_gene: TRBV3-1/TRBV3-2; d_gene: TRBD1; j_gene: TRBJ1-5; CDR3nt: TGTGCCAGCAGCCAAGGGGGACAGGGGAGATATAGCAATCAGCCCCAGCATTTT; CDR3aa: CASSQGGQGRYSNQPQHF
abundance: -; v_gene: TRBV7-2; d_gene: TRBD1; j_gene: TRBJ1-5; CDR3nt: TGTGCCAGCAGCCCCGACAGGGCCAATCAGCCCCAGCATTTT; CDR3aa: CASSPDRANQPQHF
abundance: -; v_gene: TRBV7-9; d_gene: TRBD1; j_gene: TRBJ2-7; CDR3nt: TGTGCCAGCAGCCGGGACAGGGGGAACGAGCAGTACTTC; CDR3aa: CASSRDRGNEQYF
abundance: -; v_gene: TRBV28; d_gene: -; j_gene: TRBJ2-1; CDR3nt: TGTGCCAGCAGTTTAACGCGGGGTCCCTCCTACAATGAGCAGTTCTTC; CDR3aa: CASSLTRGPSYNEQFF
abundance: -; v_gene: TRBV24-1; d_gene: -; j_gene: TRBJ1-5; CDR3nt: TGTGCCACCAGTGCGAACAGAAATCAGCCCCAGCATTTT; CDR3aa: CATSANRNQPQHF
abundance: -; v_gene: TRBV18; d_gene: TRBD1; j_gene: TRBJ1-2; CDR3nt: TGTGCCAGCTCACAGGACAGGGGAGACGGCTACACCTTC; CDR3aa: CASSQDRGDGYTF
abundance: once; v_gene: TRBV27; d_gene: TRBD2; j_gene: TRBJ2-1; CDR3nt: TGTGCCAGCAGTTTATACCCCCCTGGCGGGAGAGTTGGTTTGGGGTACAATGAGCAGTTCTTC; CDR3aa: CASSLYPPGGRVGLGYNEQFF
abundance: -; v_gene: TRBV5-6; d_gene: TRBD1; j_gene: TRBJ1-5; CDR3nt: TGTGCCAGCAGCCGACAGGGAAGCAATCAGCCCCAGCATTTT; CDR3aa: CASSRQGSNQPQHF
abundance: -; v_gene: TRBV4-1; d_gene: TRBD2; j_gene: TRBJ2-7; CDR3nt: TGCGCCAGCAACGTCAACGGGGGACTAGCGCGCCCCATGACCTACGAGCAGTACTTC; CDR3aa: CASNVNGGLARPMTYEQYF
abundance: -; v_gene: TRBV2; d_gene: TRBD1; j_gene: TRBJ2-7; CDR3nt: TGTGCCAGCAGTGCTCAGGGGGTGCCCTCCTACGAGCAGTACTTC; CDR3aa: CASSAQGVPSYEQYF
abundance: few; v_gene: TRBV10-3; d_gene: TRBD2; j_gene: TRBJ2-1; CDR3nt: TGTGCCATCAAAAGGGGACTAGCGGGAACGAATGAGCAGTTCTTC; CDR3aa: CAIKRGLAGTNEQFF
abundance: -; v_gene: TRBV6-5; d_gene: -; j_gene: TRBJ1-5; CDR3nt: TGTGCCAGCAGTCGTGGCTTCAATCAGCCCCAGCATTTT; CDR3aa: CASSRGFNQPQHF
abundance: -; v_gene: TRBV27; d_gene: -; j_gene: TRBJ2-1; CDR3nt: TGTGCCAGCAGTCTTTTGCCGCAGGGGAAGTCTATAAATGAGCAGTTCTTC; CDR3aa: CASSLLPQGKSINEQFF
abundance: -; v_gene: TRBV30; d_gene: -; j_gene: TRBJ1-1; CDR3nt: TGTGCCTGGGATAGGGAACGGGGGGCTTTAATGAACACTGAAGCTTTCTTT; CDR3aa: CAWDRERGALMNTEAFF
abundance: -; v_gene: TRBV6-4; d_gene: -; j_gene: TRBJ1-2; CDR3nt: TGTGCCAGCAGTGACGGGACACCTGCTAACTATGGCTACACCTTC; CDR3aa: CASSDGTPANYGYTF
abundance: -; v_gene: TRBV25-1; d_gene: TRBD2; j_gene: TRBJ2-7; CDR3nt: TGTGCCAGCAGTGAATTTCAGCGGGAGGTGAACGAGCAGTACTTC; CDR3aa: CASSEFQREVNEQYF
abundance: once; v_gene: TRBV21-1; d_gene: -; j_gene: TRBJ2-7; CDR3nt: TGTGCCAGCACCAATATAGCGGGAGAGGAGTACGAGCAGTACTTC; CDR3aa: CASTNIAGEEYEQYF
abundance: few; v_gene: TRBV5-5; d_gene: -; j_gene: TRBJ2-2; CDR3nt: TGTGCCAGCAGACCCGCCGGGACACCCACCGGGGAGCTGTTTTTT; CDR3aa: CASRPAGTPTGELFF
abundance: -; v_gene: TRBV30; d_gene: -; j_gene: TRBJ1-1; CDR3nt: TGTGCCTGGAGTCAGGGGAAGAACACTGAAGCTTTCTTT; CDR3aa: CAWSQGKNTEAFF
abundance: few; v_gene: TRBV7-3; d_gene: TRBD1; j_gene: TRBJ2-1; CDR3nt: TGTGCCAGCAGCTTAATTGCAGGGGGTTCGTACAATGAGCAGTTCTTC; CDR3aa: CASSLIAGGSYNEQFF
abundance: -; v_gene: TRBV5-1; d_gene: -; j_gene: TRBJ2-2; CDR3nt: TGCGCCAGCAGCTTGGCCGGGGGAACCTTTATCGGGGAGCTGTTTTTT; CDR3aa: CASSLAGGTFIGELFF
abundance: once; v_gene: TRBV5-1; d_gene: -; j_gene: TRBJ2-6; CDR3nt: TGCGCCAGCAGTTTAACAGACTCTGGGGCCAACGTCCTGACTTTC; CDR3aa: CASSLTDSGANVLTF
abundance: -; v_gene: TRBV30; d_gene: -; j_gene: TRBJ2-2; CDR3nt: TGTGCCTGGAGTAAGGGCCTAGGGAGACGGGGGAACACCGGGGAGCTGTTTTTT; CDR3aa: CAWSKGLGRRGNTGELFF
abundance: -; v_gene: TRBV7-2; d_gene: -; j_gene: TRBJ1-2; CDR3nt: TGTGCCAGCAGCTCGCGATTATATGCGGGCTACACCTTC; CDR3aa: CASSSRLYAGYTF
abundance: once; v_gene: TRBV5-1; d_gene: -; j_gene: TRBJ1-2; CDR3nt: TGCGCCAGCAAGCAACGACAGGAGGCTAACTATGGCTACACCTTC; CDR3aa: CASKQRQEANYGYTF
abundance: -; v_gene: TRBV5-1; d_gene: TRBD2; j_gene: TRBJ2-1; CDR3nt: TGCGCCAGCAGCTTGGTAGCGGGAGGCTCCTACAATGAGCAGTTCTTC; CDR3aa: CASSLVAGGSYNEQFF
abundance: -; v_gene: TRBV5-5; d_gene: -; j_gene: TRBJ2-6; CDR3nt: TGTGCCAGCAGCTTGGCAGGGCAGTCTGGGGCCAACGTCCTGACTTTC; CDR3aa: CASSLAGQSGANVLTF
abundance: -; v_gene: TRBV6-6; d_gene: -; j_gene: TRBJ2-2; CDR3nt: TGTGCCAGCAGCCAAAGCCGACAGGGAGGCGGGGAGCTGTTTTTT; CDR3aa: CASSQSRQGGGELFF
abundance: many; v_gene: TRBV19; d_gene: TRBD2; j_gene: TRBJ2-2; CDR3nt: TGTGCCAGTAGTCCGATGGCGGGAGGGGTCACCGGGGAGCTGTTTTTT; CDR3aa: CASSPMAGGVTGELFF
abundance: -; v_gene: TRBV7-9; d_gene: -; j_gene: TRBJ2-7; CDR3nt: TGTGCCAGCAGCTTAGACGAGAGCTCCTACGAGCAGTACTTC; CDR3aa: CASSLDESSYEQYF
abundance: once; v_gene: TRBV27; d_gene: TRBD2; j_gene: TRBJ2-1; CDR3nt: TGTGCCAGCGGACTAGCGGGAATTAACAATGAGCAGTTCTTC; CDR3aa: CASGLAGINNEQFF
abundance: -; v_gene: TRBV4-1; d_gene: -; j_gene: TRBJ2-7; CDR3nt: TGCGCCAGCAGCCAAGTCTCCGGGACACCCTCCTACGAGCAGTACTTC; CDR3aa: CASSQVSGTPSYEQYF
abundance: -; v_gene: TRBV5-4; d_gene: -; j_gene: TRBJ2-3; CDR3nt: TGTGCCAGCAGCTCCAGGGTCCCAGATACGCAGTATTTT; CDR3aa: CASSSRVPDTQYF
abundance: -; v_gene: TRBV5-4; d_gene: TRBD1; j_gene: TRBJ1-6; CDR3nt: TGTGCCAGCAGCGGCTTACAGGGGGCAAATTCACCCCTCCACTTT; CDR3aa: CASSGLQGANSPLHF
abundance: -; v_gene: TRBV6-5; d_gene: -; j_gene: TRBJ1-1; CDR3nt: TGTGCCAGCAGTTACAGGGGGAGGGCTGAAGCTTTCTTT; CDR3aa: CASSYRGRAEAFF
abundance: once; v_gene: TRBV5-4; d_gene: TRBD2; j_gene: TRBJ2-2; CDR3nt: TGTGCCAGCAGAATAACTAGCGGAGACACCGGGGAGCTGTTTTTT; CDR3aa: CASRITSGDTGELFF
abundance: -; v_gene: TRBV5-6; d_gene: TRBD2; j_gene: TRBJ2-2; CDR3nt: TGTGCCAGCAGCCAGCCTAGCGGGAGCATCTCCGGGGAGCTGTTTTTT; CDR3aa: CASSQPSGSISGELFF
abundance: -; v_gene: TRBV27; d_gene: TRBD2; j_gene: TRBJ2-1; CDR3nt: TGTGCCAGCAGACGATCACTAGCGACCTACAATGAGCAGTTCTTC; CDR3aa: CASRRSLATYNEQFF
abundance: -; v_gene: TRBV7-8; d_gene: -; j_gene: TRBJ1-5; CDR3nt: TGTGCCAGCAGCTCAATGCCAGGGGTTAGCAATCAGCCCCAGCATTTT; CDR3aa: CASSSMPGVSNQPQHF